The 26 T cell receptor beta chains below were found in one sample sequenced in a study of blood T cells in healthy people across ages. Primers used in a second PCR of about 7 to 12 cycles were a sample-barcoded 5' primer and a J-beta primer mix. TCRdb re-derived calls from the 5' RACE reads in MiXCR, one entry per CDR3 protein. This sample has roughly 2 million distinct CDR3 sequences, with around half found just once. Material: blood. Receptors were obtained from a middle-aged woman in good health.

The V call is TRBV27, the J call TRBJ1-5, with 8 bases identical to TRBD1. Germline V CDR1 and CDR2: MNHEY, SMNVEV (reference sequence). V gave up 2 bases and J gave up 8 bases; unmatched junction bases: 14. The CDR3 sequence is 17 residues long. CDR3 protein: CASSLLFTRDRREPQHF. CDR3 DNA: TGTGCCAGCAGTTTACTCTTTACCCGGGACAGGAGGGAGCCCCAGCATTTT.

J is TRBJ2-7 and V is TRBV6-2 or TRBV6-3; D possibly corresponds to TRBD2 (6 bases). Matching the DNA end better, TRBJ2-5 makes the J call doubtful. The CDR3 is 15 amino acids. Germline assignment: CDR1 MNHEY and CDR2 SVGEGT. CDR3 bases: TGTGCCAGCAGTTACGGCGGGGCACGTGGGGAGACCCAGTACTTC. It translates to CASSYGGARGETQYF.

This clonotype came up a few times. J is TRBJ2-1 and V is TRBV5-1, with TRBD1 identical over 7 bases. Trimming at V came to 4 bases and at J to 5 bases, leaving 6 bases not matched to a gene. Per the germline V gene, CDR1 is SGHRS and CDR2 is YFSETQ. The CDR3 length is 14 residues. Written as DNA, the CDR3 is TGCGCCAGCAGCCTTATGGGACAGAACAATGAGCAGTTCTTC. Translated, it gives CASSLMGQNNEQFF.

The chain employs TRBV4-1 and TRBJ1-5; 8 bases fit TRBD1. CDR1 is MGHRA, CDR2 YSYEKL, per germline. The V segment lost 1 base and the J segment 4 bases; nucleotides outside the gene matches: 6. The CDR3 runs to 16 residues. The CDR3 sequence: CASSQGWGQANQPQHF. As DNA, the CDR3 is TGCGCCAGCAGCCAAGGGTGGGGACAGGCTAATCAGCCCCAGCATTTT.

The chain uses TRBV5-1 and TRBJ2-1, with D unresolved. V dropped 0 bases and J dropped 12 bases, with 10 bases sitting between them. The germline gives CDR1 SGHRS, CDR2 YFSETQ. The CDR3 runs 12 residues. CDR3 sequence reads: CASSLDSWGQFF. CDR3 DNA: TGCGCCAGCAGCTTGGACAGTTGGGGGCAGTTCTTC.

This clonotype was recorded a few times. V is TRBV7-9 and J is TRBJ1-2; TRBD1 might be the D (6 bases). This CDR3 is built from 17 residues. Trimming stripped 2 bases from V and 4 bases from J, with 20 bases between. Germline assignment: CDR1 SEHNR and CDR2 FQNEAQ (reference sequence). CDR3 coding DNA: TGTGCCAGCAGCTTATCGTTCGAACAGGGAAGGGGCTATGGCTACACCTTC. It codes for CASSLSFEQGRGYGYTF.

The table lists this clonotype with a count of one. The gene calls are TRBV5-6 and TRBJ1-2; 9 nucleotides match TRBD1. The CDR3 has 14 residues. Looked up from germline, CDR1 is SGHDT and CDR2 is YYEEEE. J gave up 4 bases and V 4 bases, and 5 bases lay outside the gene matches. The CDR3 is CASSDGTGFYGYTF. The CDR3, as DNA: TGTGCCAGCAGCGACGGGACAGGGTTCTATGGCTACACCTTC.

The rearrangement uses TRBV27 and TRBJ2-1; TRBD2 might be the D (5 bases). This CDR3 is built from 15 residues. Trimming pared 2 bases from V and 9 bases from J, leaving 17 bases between. The germline gives CDR1 MNHEY, CDR2 SMNVEV (reference sequence). The CDR3 loop reads CASSLPQAREGEQFF. The CDR3 region has the DNA TGTGCCAGCAGTTTACCCCAAGCCCGGGAAGGTGAGCAGTTCTTC.

The chain has TRBV20-1 and TRBJ2-3; D gene unclear. Germline V gene lookup returns CDR1 DFQATT and CDR2 SNEGSKA (reference sequence). There are 14 residues in the CDR3. Trimming shortened V by 2 bases and J by 2 bases, and 11 bases separated the two germline ends. The DNA for the CDR3 is TGCAGTGCTAGAAGCGCGGATTTCACAGATACGCAGTATTTT. Its protein is CSARSADFTDTQYF.

CDR3 residues: CSASRDRGYQETQYF. The CDR3 region has the DNA TGCAGTGCTAGCCGGGACAGGGGCTACCAAGAGACCCAGTACTTC. The chain employs TRBV20-1 and TRBJ2-5; 10 bases match TRBD1. This CDR3 comprises 15 residues. Per the germline V gene, CDR1 is DFQATT and CDR2 is SNEGSKA (reference sequence). With 3 bases clipped from V and 0 bases from J, the junction kept 4 bases outside the gene matches.

This clonotype was detected a few times. The chain is built from TRBV7-8 and TRBJ2-7; D is possibly TRBD2 (6 bases). Germline V CDR1 and CDR2: SGHVS, FQNEAQ. The CDR3 sequence is 15 residues long. V lost 1 base and J lost 2, with 12 bases in between. CDR3 sequence (DNA): TGTGCCAGCAGCTTAGAGGGACTTTCTACCTACGAGCAGTACTTC. Its translation: CASSLEGLSTYEQYF.

The CDR3 protein is CSARELRGGLGTDTQYF. In DNA form, the CDR3 reads TGCAGTGCTAGAGAGCTTAGGGGGGGGCTAGGCACAGATACGCAGTATTTT. The chain couples TRBV20-1 to TRBJ2-3; TRBD2 is a possible D gene (7 bases). V lost 0 bases, J lost 1 base, and 17 bases lay in between. This CDR3 has 17 residues. Germline-derived CDR1 and CDR2 are DFQATT and SNEGSKA (reference sequence).

This clonotype came up a few times. The V call is TRBV6-2 or TRBV6-3, the J call TRBJ2-1; D remains ambiguous. CDR3 length equals 13 residues. From germline, CDR1 is MNHEY and CDR2 SVGEGT. V was trimmed by 2 bases and J by 7 bases, leaving 9 bases between them. CDR3 in amino acids: CASSYVGINEQFF. The CDR3 nucleotides are TGTGCCAGCAGTTACGTGGGGATAAATGAGCAGTTCTTC.

This sequence joins TRBV6-2 or TRBV6-3 and TRBJ2-1; 7 nucleotides align to TRBD1. There are 17 residues in the CDR3. In germline, CDR1 is MNHEY, CDR2 SVGEGT. V shed 2 bases and J 7 bases; nucleotides not matched to a gene: 14. CDR3 DNA sequence: TGTGCCAGCAGTTACCCTCGGGGAGACAGGGCGAAAAATGAGCAGTTCTTC. Translating gives CASSYPRGDRAKNEQFF.

This clonotype was recorded a few times. V is TRBV6-5 and J is TRBJ2-1; no clear D gene. V was cut by 2 bases and J by 7 bases, with 15 bases left in between. The CDR3 runs to 15 residues. The germline V gene has CDR1 MNHEY and CDR2 SVGAGI. The CDR3 DNA is TGTGCCAGCAGTTACCTCTCTTCGACGAGGAATGAGCAGTTCTTC. It translates to CASSYLSSTRNEQFF.

The V call is TRBV12-3 or TRBV12-4, the J call TRBJ1-2; unclear D gene. The CDR3 sequence is 14 residues long. The V gene lost 2 bases and the J gene lost 3 bases, with 10 bases spanning the gap. The CDR3 loop is CASSLTLVDYGYTF. The DNA for the CDR3 is TGTGCCAGCAGTTTAACCCTGGTAGACTATGGCTACACCTTC.

V usage is TRBV3-1 and J usage is TRBJ1-2, with 8 positions matching TRBD1. Germline V CDR1 and CDR2: LGHDT, YNNKEL (reference sequence). V was clipped by 6 bases and J by 8 bases; unmatched bases: 8. CDR3 length: 13 amino acids. CDR3 residues: CASRPDRGDGYTF. CDR3 in DNA: TGTGCCAGCAGACCCGACAGGGGAGACGGCTACACCTTC.

The chain recombines TRBV6-6 with TRBJ2-1; tentative D call: TRBD1 (6 bases). The CDR3 extends over 12 amino acids. V was trimmed by 6 bases and J by 6 bases, leaving 9 bases between them. Germline V gene sequence: CDR1 MNHNY, CDR2 SVGAGI (reference sequence). CDR3 DNA sequence: TGTGCCAGCAGGACACAGGGCAATGAGCAGTTCTTC. Amino acid sequence: CASRTQGNEQFF.

This clonotype was picked up one time. J is TRBJ1-4 and V is TRBV27; 10 nucleotides match TRBD1. J lost 7 bases, V lost 5 bases, and 10 bases had no gene match. The CDR3 spans 16 residues. Germline V CDR1 and CDR2: MNHEY, SMNVEV (reference sequence). In DNA, the CDR3 is TGTGCCAGCAGTACGGGACAGGGGTACTCGGGTGAAAAACTGTTTTTT. Translating it yields CASSTGQGYSGEKLFF.

The chain joins TRBV15 to TRBJ2-7; a possible D gene is TRBD2 (6 bases). V gave up 0 bases and J gave up 2 bases, with 17 bases separating them. The CDR3 loop spans 17 amino acids. CDR1 and CDR2 from the germline V gene are LNHNV and YYDKDF (reference sequence). The CDR3: CATSREAGGPETYEQYF. The CDR3 nucleotides read TGTGCCACCAGCAGAGAGGCCGGGGGTCCTGAGACCTACGAGCAGTACTTC. The full variable domain, its missing parts supplied by reference TRBV15 and TRBJ2-7, is DAMVIQNPRYQVTQFGKPVTLSCSQTLNHNVMYWYQQKSSQAPKLLFHYYDKDFNNEADTPDNFQSRRPNTSFCFLDIRSPGLGDTAMYLCATSREAGGPETYEQYFGPGTRLTVT.

This clonotype was recorded a few times. The chain's CDR3 is CASSQDGTGNTDTQYF. In DNA form, the CDR3 reads TGCGCCAGCAGCCAAGATGGAACAGGGAACACAGATACGCAGTATTTT. The gene calls are TRBV4-3 and TRBJ2-3; maybe TRBD1 (6 bases). CDR3 length: 16 amino acids. Germline assignment: CDR1 LGHNA and CDR2 YSLEER. Deletions cut 0 bases from V and 2 bases from J, with 12 bases between.

This clonotype was picked up a small number of times. The chain is built from TRBV20-1 and TRBJ1-6; D ambiguous. CDR3 length equals 12 residues. CDR1 and CDR2 (germline): DFQATT, SNEGSKA (reference sequence). V gave up 3 bases and J gave up 10 bases, with 10 bases separating them. CDR3: CSASPLGSPLHF. In DNA, the CDR3 is TGCAGTGCTAGTCCCTTAGGCTCACCCCTCCACTTT.

Here the CDR3 reads CATSRTAPIEEKLFF. The CDR3 DNA reads TGTGCCACCAGCAGGACAGCGCCCATCGAGGAAAAACTGTTTTTT. The chain recombines TRBV15 with TRBJ1-4; TRBD1 might be the D (5 bases). Trimming removed 3 bases at V and 8 bases at J, with 16 bases between. CDR1 LNHNV and CDR2 YYDKDF come from the germline V gene (reference sequence). The CDR3 consists of 15 residues.

This chain connects TRBV6-5 to TRBJ2-5, with TRBD2 identical over 11 bases. Trimming took 7 bases from V and 3 from J; bases not matched to a gene: 7. Looked up from germline, CDR1 is MNHEY and CDR2 is SVGAGI. There are 15 residues in the CDR3. The CDR3, as DNA: TGTGCCAGCACCTTAGCGGGGGGGAGAAAAGAGACCCAGTACTTC. It is translated as CASTLAGGRKETQYF.

This clonotype appeared many times. The chain has TRBV3-1 and TRBJ2-7, with D unclear. CDR1 is LGHDT and CDR2 is YNNKEL in the germline V gene (reference sequence). The CDR3 totals 11 residues. Trimming removed 4 bases at V and 6 bases at J, with 7 bases between. CDR3 residues: CASSPSGEQYF. CDR3 coding DNA: TGTGCCAGCAGCCCTTCAGGCGAGCAGTACTTC.

The rearrangement joins TRBV20-1 to TRBJ2-6, with 9 bases aligning to TRBD1. The CDR3 contains 17 residues. V lost 6 bases to trimming and J lost 4 bases; unmatched junction nucleotides: 13. Germline assignment: CDR1 DFQATT and CDR2 SNEGSKA (reference sequence). CDR3 DNA sequence: TGCAGTGCCAGACCGGGACAGGGAATTGGCGGGGCCAACGTCCTGACTTTC. This sequence encodes CSARPGQGIGGANVLTF.